These 7 T cell receptor beta chains were sequenced from one sample in a study of cytomegalovirus exposure and HLA in healthy donors. The PCR was carried out with 60 Vbeta primers and 13 Jbeta primers. Only in-frame clones appear in the TCRdb table, and some are missing; sequencing was by immunoSEQ multiplex PCR. The sample lists approximately 140,000 clones; approximately 85% were seen once. Sequencing used PBMCs. The receptors were sampled from a man in his fifties in good health and CMV-seropositive.

The chain links TRBV9 to TRBJ1-1; 10 nucleotides line up with TRBD1. V trimming: 4 bases; J trimming: 1 base; junction bases outside the gene matches: 4. The germline CDR1 and CDR2 sequences are SGDLS and YYNGEE. This CDR3 contains 15 residues. CDR3 nucleotides: TGTGCCAGCAGCCTCGGACAGGGGGGGAACACTGAAGCTTTCTTT. It encodes CASSLGQGGNTEAFF.

The J gene is TRBJ2-7, the V gene TRBV5-1, with TRBD1 matching over 8 bases. CDR3 size: 15 residues. Trimming cost V 7 bases and J 6 bases; bases outside gene matches: 15. Germline V gene lookup returns CDR1 SGHRS and CDR2 YFSETQ. The CDR3 DNA follows: TGCGCCAGCGGCACCTCCGGGACAGGTTCGCGCGAGCAGTACTTC. Translated: CASGTSGTGSREQYF.

The chain recombines TRBV2 with TRBJ1-5, with 9 bases aligning to TRBD1. Trimming cost V 3 bases and J 2 bases; bases outside gene matches: 2. CDR3 length equals 15 residues. Germline V gene lookup returns CDR1 SNHLY and CDR2 FYNNEI. CDR3 in amino acids: CASSDGTGRNQPQHF. The CDR3 DNA sequence: TGTGCCAGCAGTGACGGGACAGGGCGCAATCAGCCCCAGCATTTT.

The chain combines TRBV27 with TRBJ2-7, with TRBD1 matching 9 bases. Germline CDR1 is MNHEY and CDR2 is SMNVEV (reference sequence). CDR3 size: 15 residues. The V and J ends lost 6 bases and 5 bases, in that order; junction bases with no gene match: 11. The CDR3 reads CASRRPGQGSHEQYF. Written as DNA, the CDR3 is TGTGCCAGCAGAAGACCGGGACAGGGTTCCCACGAGCAGTACTTC.

The V gene is TRBV27, the J gene TRBJ1-5, with D tentatively TRBD1 (6 bases). CDR1 MNHEY and CDR2 SMNVEV come from the germline V gene (reference sequence). CDR3 length equals 15 residues. The ends were cut back, 8 bases at V and 1 base at J, with 15 bases in the middle. The CDR3 nucleotides are TGTGCCAGCCGAGGCGGGGGGCGAAGCAATCAGCCCCAGCATTTT. The encoded protein is CASRGGGRSNQPQHF.

The rearrangement joins TRBV2 to TRBJ2-1, with 11 positions matching TRBD2. After removal of 8 bases from V and 6 bases from J, the junction contained 9 bases not matched to a gene. The CDR3 totals 15 residues. Germline V gene data show CDR1 as SNHLY and CDR2 as FYNNEI. This CDR3 reads CASSPGLAVINEQFF. Here the CDR3 DNA reads TGTGCCAGCTCCCCGGGACTAGCGGTTATCAATGAGCAGTTCTTC.

This clone was seen a single time. The chain uses TRBV5-1 and TRBJ2-7; the D is unclear. Trimming took 3 bases from V and 1 from J, leaving 5 bases between them. Looked up from germline, CDR1 is SGHRS and CDR2 is YFSETQ. The CDR3 extends over 12 amino acids. CDR3 nucleotide sequence: TGCGCCAGCAGCTCGCAGTCCTACGAGCAGTACTTC. Translation gives CASSSQSYEQYF.